This T cell receptor (beta chain) appears in the sequencing data of a study of blood T cell repertoires in COVID-19. For the study at large: T cells, B-cell-depleted T cells, or PBMCs supplied cDNA or gDNA.

Data came from immunoSEQ multiplex PCR; TCRdb stores just in-frame clones and leaves some out. Of about 190,000 clones listed, around 76% are singletons. Sequencing was done on a sample of peripheral blood. The TCR comes from a woman in her sixties or seventies with COVID-19, enrolled during active disease.

CDR3 amino acids: CSVDTDSSYEQYF. CDR3 nucleotides: TGCAGCGTTGATACGGACAGTTCCTACGAGCAGTACTTC. The chain has TRBV29-1 and TRBJ2-7; D is perhaps TRBD1 (6 bases). The V gene lost 3 bases and the J gene lost 1 base, with 10 bases spanning the gap. Germline V gene lookup returns CDR1 SQVTM and CDR2 ANQGSEA. CDR3 length equals 13 residues.